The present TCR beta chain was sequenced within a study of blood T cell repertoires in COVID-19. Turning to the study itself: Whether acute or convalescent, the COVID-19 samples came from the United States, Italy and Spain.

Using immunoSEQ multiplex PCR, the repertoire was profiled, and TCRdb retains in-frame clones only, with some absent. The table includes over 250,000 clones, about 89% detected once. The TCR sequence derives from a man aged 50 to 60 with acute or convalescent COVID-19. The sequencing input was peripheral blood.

The chain's CDR3 is CASSFAAAYEQYF. The CDR3 DNA reads as TGCGCCAGCAGCTTTGCGGCCGCGTACGAGCAGTACTTC. This chain joins TRBV5-1 and TRBJ2-7, with D uncertain. The germline gives CDR1 SGHRS, CDR2 YFSETQ. CDR3 length: 13 residues. Trimming stripped 2 bases from V and 4 bases from J, with 10 bases between. Complete variable domain (other parts from reference TRBV5-1 and TRBJ2-7): KAGVTQTPRYLIKTRGQQVTLSCSPISGHRSVSWYQQTPGQGLQFLFEYFSETQRNKGNFPGRFSGRQFSNSRSEMNVSTLELGDSALYLCASSFAAAYEQYFGPGTRLTVT.